This T cell receptor (beta chain) was recorded in a study of Graves' ophthalmopathy and Graves' hyperthyroidism. Study overall: Prior to any treatment, peripheral blood was collected at the time of initial diagnosis. General study results and limits: In blood appeared most of the expanded thyroid clonotypes whose frequency exceeded 0.001.

The ends lost 4 bases at V and 6 bases at J; junction bases unmatched: 8. Germline V lookup: CDR1 LNHNV, CDR2 YYDKDF (reference sequence). This CDR3 is 14 amino acids long. Concerning this clonotype itself: Its antigen is currently unknown.

All donors with ophthalmopathy were recorded as having moderate-to-severe activity, CAS ≥3, NOSPECS ≥4 and a duration under 3 months. Enrollment excluded any patients with other autoimmune diseases, uncontrolled infections, pregnancy or lactation. CDR3 regions of TCR beta were amplified from RNA transcripts. HTBI primers were employed in first-round RT-PCR, then a second-round multiplex PCR followed. In TCRdb, the multiplex PCR reads were re-called with MiXCR into one record per CDR3 protein. The table lists hundreds of thousands of distinct CDR3 sequences, 40% of them singletons, with approximately 43% in the top ten.

The sequenced sample was peripheral blood. The clonotype was recovered from an adult man with Graves' ophthalmopathy. This chain links TRBV15 with TRBJ2-5, with 7 bases that match TRBD1. CDR3 in amino acids: CATSMDRSWKTQYF. DNA of the CDR3: TGTGCCACCAGCATGGACAGGAGCTGGAAGACCCAGTACTTC. The full variable domain, in which reference TRBV15 and TRBJ2-5 provide the parts outside the CDR3, is DAMVIQNPRYQVTQFGKPVTLSCSQTLNHNVMYWYQQKSSQAPKLLFHYYDKDFNNEADTPDNFQSRRPNTSFCFLDIRSPGLGDTAMYLCATSMDRSWKTQYFGPGTRLLVL.